The 14 T cell receptor beta chains below all came from one sample that was sequenced in a study of preoperative IRX-2 immunotherapy in early breast cancer. Treatment specified: preoperative locoregional IRX-2 cytokine immunotherapy. Libraries were prepared by immunoSEQ multiplex PCR; TCRdb keeps only in-frame clonotypes and omits some of them. The sample holds about 89,000 clones, 70% to 90% seen once. The specimen was tumor tissue, collected after IRX-2 immunotherapy. The receptors come from a human donor with breast cancer.

The rearrangement uses TRBV19 and TRBJ2-7, with D tentatively TRBD1 (5 bases). V was pared by 5 bases and J by 2 bases, with 28 bases between. Per germline, CDR1 LNHDA and CDR2 SQIVND (reference sequence). The CDR3 has 19 amino acids. The DNA of the CDR3 is TGTGCCAGTAGTGCTTCGGTGAAGGGCCAAAGGGGAACCACCTACGAGCAGTACTTC. It is translated as CASSASVKGQRGTTYEQYF.

CDR3 amino acids: CASGTSGGEDRETQYF. The CDR3 nucleotides are TGTGCCAGCGGGACTAGCGGGGGGGAGGATCGAGAGACCCAGTACTTC. This chain uses TRBV19 with TRBJ2-5, with 16 bases fitting TRBD2. The CDR3 consists of 16 residues. Trimming at V came to 9 bases and at J to 4 bases, leaving 8 bases not matched to a gene. Germline V gene data show CDR1 as LNHDA and CDR2 as SQIVND (reference sequence).

This clone was seen once. This chain joins TRBV18 and TRBJ1-6; D perhaps matches TRBD1 (6 bases). This CDR3 contains 14 residues. The V end lost 0 bases, the J end lost 9 bases, and 9 bases lay between the germline ends. Germline CDR1 and CDR2: KGHSH and LQKENI. Here the CDR3 DNA reads TGTGCCAGCTCACCACCGGCCAGGGGTTCACCCCTCCACTTT. Its protein is CASSPPARGSPLHF.

CDR3 in DNA: TGCGCCAGCAGCCCCGGAGTCGTGAGGCCGAGGGAGCTGTTTTTT. Translated: CASSPGVVRPRELFF. V and J are TRBV5-1 and TRBJ2-2; D unclear. Germline V lookup: CDR1 SGHRS, CDR2 YFSETQ. V lost 4 bases, J lost 9 bases, and 19 bases lay in between. The CDR3 contains 15 residues.

This clone was recorded only once. J is TRBJ1-5 and V is TRBV5-1, with D possibly being TRBD1 (5 bases). In germline, CDR1 is SGHRS, CDR2 YFSETQ. The V and J ends lost 2 bases and 2 bases respectively, with 11 bases between them. This CDR3 region has 15 residues. CDR3 nucleotide sequence: TGCGCCAGCAGCTTAACAGGAATCGGCAATCAGCCCCAGCATTTT. Translated: CASSLTGIGNQPQHF.

This clone showed up just a few times. The CDR3 here is CSVEPTGGGYGYTF. Here the CDR3 DNA reads TGCAGCGTTGAACCGACAGGGGGAGGCTATGGCTACACCTTC. This chain links TRBV29-1 with TRBJ1-2, with 9 bases identical to TRBD1. Germline trimming cut 2 bases from V and 4 bases from J; bases unmatched to any gene: 5. Germline V lookup: CDR1 SQVTM, CDR2 ANQGSEA. The CDR3 contains 14 residues.

This clone occurred many times. J is TRBJ1-1 and V is TRBV10-2; D not certain. Trimming cost V 9 bases and J 0 bases, with 8 bases left between them. Germline V gene sequence: CDR1 WSHSY, CDR2 SAAADI. The CDR3 has 12 amino acids. For the CDR3, the DNA is TGCGCCAGTTGCCGGTTGAACACTGAAGCTTTCTTT. It yields the protein CASCRLNTEAFF.

The chain employs TRBV29-1 and TRBJ2-5; no firm D call. V was shortened by 0 bases and J by 3 bases, with 8 bases between the two germline ends. Germline V gene sequence: CDR1 SQVTM, CDR2 ANQGSEA. The CDR3 length is 13 residues. The CDR3 protein is CSVEDPRKETQYF. For the CDR3, the DNA is TGCAGCGTTGAAGATCCCAGAAAAGAGACCCAGTACTTC.

This rearrangement joins TRBV7-7 to TRBJ1-1; D uncertain. V was clipped by 3 bases and J by 4 bases, with 18 bases between them. The CDR3 runs 16 residues. The germline gives CDR1 SSHAT, CDR2 FNYEAQ (reference sequence). CDR3 in DNA: TGTGCCAGCAGCTTCCCGGTCGGGTTCGGTGGCACTGAAGCTTTCTTT. The encoded protein is CASSFPVGFGGTEAFF.

The V gene is TRBV10-3, the J gene TRBJ2-2, with D perhaps matching TRBD1 (5 bases). V was clipped by 5 bases and J by 0 bases, with 16 bases between them. The length of the CDR3 is 17 residues. CDR1 and CDR2 from the germline V gene are ENHRY and SYGVKD. The CDR3 nucleotides are TGTGCCATCAGTAAAAAGGGGCAGGCTGCGAACACCGGGGAGCTGTTTTTT. Its translation is CAISKKGQAANTGELFF.

This clone has just one count. The chain recombines TRBV19 with TRBJ1-2, with 9 bases matching TRBD1. Trimming at V came to 11 bases and at J to 5 bases, leaving 6 bases not matched to a gene. Germline CDR1 LNHDA, CDR2 SQIVND (reference sequence). The CDR3 spans 12 residues. CDR3 sequence (DNA): TGTGCCGCCTGGGACAGGGCGTATGGCTACACCTTC. The encoded protein is CAAWDRAYGYTF.

V usage is TRBV5-1 and J usage is TRBJ2-1; D is perhaps TRBD2 (5 bases). The germline V gene has CDR1 SGHRS and CDR2 YFSETQ. The CDR3 runs to 15 residues. V was clipped by 4 bases and J by 4 bases, with 15 bases between them. CDR3 sequence reads: CASSEGLSGYNEQFF. The CDR3 DNA reads TGCGCCAGCAGCGAGGGTTTATCGGGATACAATGAGCAGTTCTTC.

The V and J genes are TRBV5-1 and TRBJ1-6; D perhaps matches TRBD1 (6 bases). Deletions cut 2 bases from V and 8 bases from J, with 14 bases between. This CDR3 is 15 amino acids long. Germline V gene sequence: CDR1 SGHRS, CDR2 YFSETQ. The CDR3 is CASSFGRGFDSPLHF. In DNA form, the CDR3 reads TGCGCCAGCAGCTTCGGCAGGGGTTTTGATTCACCCCTCCACTTT.

This clone was detected a few times. This sequence joins TRBV15 and TRBJ1-5, with D perhaps matching TRBD1 (5 bases). Germline V gene sequence: CDR1 LNHNV, CDR2 YYDKDF (reference sequence). The CDR3 runs to 17 residues. V lost 0 bases and J 1 base, leaving 13 bases between the germline ends. The CDR3, as DNA: TGTGCCACCAGCAGAGATTCCCGGGGGAGAAGCAATCAGCCCCAGCATTTT. It yields the protein CATSRDSRGRSNQPQHF.